What follows are 25 T cell receptor beta chains derived from one specimen sequenced in a study of T cell repertoires in cytomegalovirus infection. TCRdb passed the reads through MiXCR, listing each CDR3 protein once. The top ten hold approximately 2.3% of the sample, which has about 300,000 distinct CDR3 sequences, about 9.2% seen once. Sequencing was carried out using PBMCs. These receptors all stem from a human donor in good health (CMV status not recorded). Some clones in this sample may be carry-over from other donors' samples.

This clonotype was observed many times. The chain couples TRBV28 to TRBJ2-1; 9 bases fit TRBD1. V lost 4 bases to trimming and J lost 8 bases; unmatched junction nucleotides: 12. The CDR3 consists of 16 residues. Germline CDR1 reads MDHEN; CDR2 reads SYDVKM. The chain's CDR3 is CASSSKYRGRLDEQFF. For the CDR3, the DNA is TGTGCCAGCAGTTCAAAGTACAGGGGGCGGTTAGATGAGCAGTTCTTC.

At least ten counts were recorded for this clonotype. The chain recombines TRBV7-3 with TRBJ1-2; 7 bases line up with TRBD1. Germline V lookup: CDR1 SGHTA, CDR2 FQGTGA. This CDR3 is 13 amino acids long. V was pared by 5 bases and J by 8 bases, with 8 bases of the junction left unmatched. The CDR3 DNA sequence: TGTGCCAGCAGCCCGAGACAGGGTCTCGGCTACACCTTC. It is translated as CASSPRQGLGYTF. Complete variable domain (other parts from reference TRBV7-3 and TRBJ1-2): GAGVSQTPSNKVTEKGKYVELRCDPISGHTALYWYRQSLGQGPEFLIYFQGTGAADDSGLPNDRFFAVRPEGSVSTLKIQRTERGDSAVYLCASSPRQGLGYTFGSGTRLTVV.

This clonotype was recorded many times. The rearrangement joins TRBV28 to TRBJ1-4, with a possible D match to TRBD1 (6 bases). Per germline, CDR1 MDHEN and CDR2 SYDVKM. The CDR3 loop spans 16 amino acids. V was clipped by 4 bases and J by 8 bases, with 20 bases between them. CDR3: CASSSPAGAGGEKLFF. In DNA form, the CDR3 reads TGTGCCAGCAGTTCTCCCGCGGGGGCCGGAGGAGAAAAACTGTTTTTT.

This clonotype was recorded many times. The chain recombines TRBV25-1 with TRBJ1-1; D call uncertain. V shed 4 bases and J shed 1 base, with 22 bases lying between them. The CDR3 is 18 amino acids. CDR1 and CDR2 from the germline V gene are MGHDK and SYGVNS. CDR3 in amino acids: CASSAPPGVGGANTEAFF. CDR3 sequence (DNA): TGTGCCAGCAGTGCACCCCCCGGGGTGGGCGGCGCGAACACTGAAGCTTTCTTT.

This clonotype was observed at least ten times. This sequence joins TRBV12-3 or TRBV12-4 and TRBJ1-1; TRBD1 aligns across 7 bases. With V trimmed by 4 bases and J by 5 bases, 7 bases remained unmatched. The CDR3 is made up of 14 amino acids. The CDR3 region is CASSSQGEKTEAFF. CDR3 coding DNA: TGTGCCAGCAGTTCCCAGGGGGAGAAAACTGAAGCTTTCTTT.

In this sample, this clonotype turned up many times. The rearrangement joins TRBV10-3 to TRBJ2-1; 11 bases are a match to TRBD2. This CDR3 is built from 17 residues. V lost 8 bases, J lost 9 bases, and 18 bases stayed unmatched. Per germline, CDR1 ENHRY and CDR2 SYGVKD. This CDR3 reads CAILEIAGGSGRSEQFF. The CDR3 DNA follows: TGTGCCATCCTTGAAATAGCGGGGGGGTCGGGACGGAGTGAGCAGTTCTTC.

This clonotype turned up a few times. One end of the junction does not line up with germline, which may come from a read error. The gene calls are TRBV2 and TRBJ1-5, with D maybe TRBD1 (6 bases). The CDR3 has 14 amino acids. Germline-derived CDR1 and CDR2 are SNHLY and FYNNEI. The DNA for the CDR3 is TGTGCCAGCAGCGAAGCTAGGGGGGGGACGGCCCAGCATTTT. Residues: CASSEARGGTAQHF.

In its sample, this clonotype was seen a few times. The J gene is TRBJ1-1, the V gene TRBV5-1; no reliable D call. The V and J ends lost 6 bases and 6 bases respectively, with 24 bases between them. CDR3 size: 16 residues. The V gene's germline CDR1 is SGHRS and CDR2 YFSETQ. The CDR3 protein is CASIYSPTLNLAEAFF. CDR3 DNA: TGCGCCAGCATTTATTCACCAACCCTTAATTTGGCTGAAGCTTTCTTT.

This clonotype was recorded many times. The rearrangement joins TRBV7-2 to TRBJ2-4; possible D gene TRBD1, 5 bases. Germline CDR1 reads SGHTA; CDR2 reads FQGNSA. The CDR3 covers 18 residues. V shed 0 bases and J shed 0 bases, with 15 bases lying between them. For the CDR3, the DNA is TGTGCCAGCAGCTTAGCGCAGGGTGGAGACCTAGCCAAAAACATTCAGTACTTC. It is translated as CASSLAQGGDLAKNIQYF.

This clonotype was counted ten times or more. This chain joins TRBV28 and TRBJ2-7; no firm D call. V lost 4 bases, J lost 3 bases, and 13 bases lay in between. The CDR3 runs 14 residues. The germline gives CDR1 MDHEN, CDR2 SYDVKM. The CDR3 loop is CASSSNQDNYEQYV. CDR3 sequence (DNA): TGTGCCAGCAGTTCCAACCAAGATAACTACGAGCAGTACGTC.

This clonotype was counted ten times or more. The chain combines TRBV7-6 with TRBJ1-1; TRBD1 is a possible D gene (6 bases). Looked up from germline, CDR1 is SGHVS and CDR2 is FNYEAQ. The CDR3 has 15 amino acids. V was trimmed by 0 bases and J by 1 base, leaving 9 bases between them. CDR3 DNA: TGTGCCAGCAGCTTAGCACAGGGTACGAACACTGAAGCTTTCTTT. Translated: CASSLAQGTNTEAFF.

Many counts were recorded for this clonotype. J is TRBJ1-2 and V is TRBV28; weak D call: TRBD1 (6 bases). The germline V gene encodes CDR1 MDHEN and CDR2 SYDVKM. This CDR3 comprises 14 residues. V was pared by 8 bases and J by 4 bases, with 17 bases between. In DNA, the CDR3 is TGTGCCAGCTTGGAGCGGGGGCGAGGCTATGGCTACACCTTC. Its protein is CASLERGRGYGYTF.

V gene TRBV5-1 combines with J gene TRBJ2-2, with 9 bases matching TRBD1. After removal of 1 base from V and 4 bases from J, the junction contained 11 bases not matched to a gene. Germline assignment: CDR1 SGHRS and CDR2 YFSETQ. The CDR3 is 18 amino acids. CDR3 sequence: CASSLREQGARSTGELFF. The CDR3 DNA sequence: TGCGCCAGCAGCTTGAGAGAACAGGGGGCGCGGAGCACCGGGGAGCTGTTTTTT.

This clonotype was counted many times. V usage is TRBV28 and J usage is TRBJ2-1; D may be TRBD2 (6 bases). Per the germline V gene, CDR1 is MDHEN and CDR2 is SYDVKM. The CDR3 covers 17 residues. The V gene lost 5 bases and the J gene lost 2 bases, with 19 bases spanning the gap. CDR3 DNA sequence: TGTGCCAGCAGTCTCCTCCGGACTAAAATTACCTACAATGAGCAGTTCTTC. Amino acids: CASSLLRTKITYNEQFF.

This clonotype occurred a few times. The chain links TRBV29-1 to TRBJ1-5; possible D gene TRBD1, 5 bases. Trimming stripped 5 bases from V and 0 bases from J, with 14 bases between. Germline V CDR1 and CDR2: SQVTM, ANQGSEA. This CDR3 comprises 15 residues. CDR3 DNA: TGCAGCGTTATACTCGACAGAAATAGCAATCAGCCCCAGCATTTT. It codes for CSVILDRNSNQPQHF.

This clonotype was detected many times. The rearrangement uses TRBV20-1 and TRBJ1-5; D is unresolved. Germline CDR1 and CDR2: DFQATT and SNEGSKA (reference sequence). The CDR3 consists of 15 residues. Trimming cost V 3 bases and J 3 bases, with 15 bases left between them. The CDR3: CSARGGRTNNQPQHF. CDR3 coding DNA: TGCAGTGCTAGGGGAGGACGCACGAACAATCAGCCCCAGCATTTT.

For this clonotype: One end of the junction is discordant with germline, which a read error may explain. The chain uses TRBV19 and TRBJ2-2; no firm D call. The germline V gene encodes CDR1 LNHDA and CDR2 SQIVND (reference sequence). This CDR3 contains 13 residues. DNA for the CDR3: TGTGCCAGTAGTATGGAACCCACCTGGGAGCTGTTTTTT. Its protein is CASSMEPTWELFF.

This clonotype has just a few counts. The J gene is TRBJ2-3, the V gene TRBV5-5; D is unclear. V shed 5 bases and J shed 0 bases, with 19 bases lying between them. This CDR3 is built from 17 residues. Germline loops: CDR1 SGHKS, CDR2 YYEKEE (reference sequence). In DNA form, the CDR3 reads TGTGCCAGCAGTTCTCAAAGATCAAGTACTAGCACAGATACGCAGTATTTT. It encodes CASSSQRSSTSTDTQYF.

This clonotype was counted at least ten times. The CDR3 region is CAISEREAAFEQFF. CDR3 in DNA: TGTGCCATCAGTGAGCGAGAGGCAGCGTTTGAGCAGTTCTTC. The J gene is TRBJ2-1, the V gene TRBV10-3; D remains unclear. Germline assignment: CDR1 ENHRY and CDR2 SYGVKD. The V gene lost 2 bases and the J gene lost 9 bases, with 14 bases spanning the gap. This CDR3 has 14 residues.

This clonotype was found many times. The J gene is TRBJ2-1, the V gene TRBV6-1; TRBD2 agrees at 7 bases. The CDR3 has 16 amino acids. Germline CDR1 MNHNS, CDR2 SASEGT. V dropped 6 bases and J dropped 5; count of bases not matched to a gene: 13. This CDR3 is CASSGLLARGDNEQFF. In DNA, the CDR3 is TGTGCCAGCAGCGGGCTACTTGCCCGGGGGGACAATGAGCAGTTCTTC.

A few counts support this clonotype. This chain joins TRBV3-1 and TRBJ1-5; no firm D call. V lost 0 bases, J lost 7 bases, and 10 bases lay in between. This CDR3 region has 14 residues. Germline lookup yields CDR1 LGHDT and CDR2 YNNKEL (reference sequence). The DNA for the CDR3 is TGTGCCAGCAGCCAAGATTTACGGGTCCAGCCCCAGCATTTT. This codes for CASSQDLRVQPQHF.

The rearrangement uses TRBV2 and TRBJ1-6; TRBD1 aligns across 9 bases. Trimming removed 4 bases from V and 9 bases from J; junction bases left unmatched: 10. CDR1 and CDR2 (germline): SNHLY, FYNNEI. CDR3 length: 16 amino acids. DNA for the CDR3: TGTGCCAGCAGTGGACAGGGGGGTTATAACGGTTCACCCCTCCACTTT. This sequence encodes CASSGQGGYNGSPLHF.

This chain uses TRBV3-1 with TRBJ2-7; TRBD1 matches 11 bases. The CDR3 covers 15 residues. V lost 3 bases and J lost 6; bases outside the gene matches: 7. Germline CDR1 LGHDT, CDR2 YNNKEL (reference sequence). CDR3 DNA: TGTGCCAGCAGCCAGGCCGGGACAGGGGGGGGCGAGCAGTACTTC. Its translation: CASSQAGTGGGEQYF.

This clonotype was recorded many times. This chain joins TRBV20-1 and TRBJ2-1; D is possibly TRBD1 (5 bases). Germline lookup yields CDR1 DFQATT and CDR2 SNEGSKA (reference sequence). The germline V and J ends were trimmed by 4 bases and 5 bases, with 6 bases remaining between them. The CDR3 extends over 11 amino acids. CDR3 amino acids: CSATDNNEQFF. In DNA, the CDR3 is TGCAGTGCTACGGACAACAATGAGCAGTTCTTC.

The table lists this clonotype with many counts. The chain recombines TRBV5-4 with TRBJ2-3; TRBD2 aligns across 8 bases. CDR1 and CDR2 (germline): SGHNT, YYREEE (reference sequence). V gave up 3 bases and J gave up 0 bases; unmatched junction bases: 9. The CDR3 length is 17 residues. CDR3 DNA sequence: TGTGCCAGCAGCTGGGGGGGGGCGGGGGGAAGCACAGATACGCAGTATTTT. Its translation: CASSWGGAGGSTDTQYF. The variable domain in full, with the rest retrieved from reference TRBV5-4 and TRBJ2-3, is ETGVTQSPTHLIKTRGQQVTLRCSSQSGHNTVSWYQQALGQGPQFIFQYYREEENGRGNFPPRFSGLQFPNYSSELNVNALELDDSALYLCASSWGGAGGSTDTQYFGPGTRLTVL.